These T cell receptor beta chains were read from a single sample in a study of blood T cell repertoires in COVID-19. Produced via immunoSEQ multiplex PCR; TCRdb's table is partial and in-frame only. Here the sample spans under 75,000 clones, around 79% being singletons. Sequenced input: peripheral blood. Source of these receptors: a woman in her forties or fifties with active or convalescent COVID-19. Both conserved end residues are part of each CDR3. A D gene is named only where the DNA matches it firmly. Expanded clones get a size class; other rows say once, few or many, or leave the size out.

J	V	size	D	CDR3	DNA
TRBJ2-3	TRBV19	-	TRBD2	CASRGGRITDTQYF	TGTGCCAGTAGGGGAGGGAGGATCACAGATACGCAGTATTTT
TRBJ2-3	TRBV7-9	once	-	CASSWGLKSSTDTQYF	TGTGCCAGCAGCTGGGGCCTGAAATCTAGCACAGATACGCAGTATTTT
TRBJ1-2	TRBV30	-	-	CAWEGHFNYGYTF	TGTGCCTGGGAGGGACACTTCAACTATGGCTACACCTTC
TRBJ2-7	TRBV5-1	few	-	CASSAGGERPTYEQYF	TGCGCCAGCAGCGCGGGCGGCGAGCGGCCGACCTACGAGCAGTACTTC
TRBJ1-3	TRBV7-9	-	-	CASSPLGGAEGNTIYF	TGTGCCAGCAGCCCCCTAGGGGGGGCTGAAGGAAACACCATATATTTT
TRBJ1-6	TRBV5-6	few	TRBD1	CASSLDQGASSPLHF	TGTGCCAGCAGCTTGGACCAGGGGGCGTCCTCACCCCTCCACTTT
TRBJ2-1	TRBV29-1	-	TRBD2	CSVESSAGGVYNEQFF	TGCAGCGTTGAAAGCAGCGCGGGAGGGGTATACAATGAGCAGTTCTTC
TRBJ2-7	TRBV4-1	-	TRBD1	CASSQEQGAYYEQYF	TGCGCCAGCAGCCAAGAGCAGGGGGCCTACTACGAGCAGTACTTC
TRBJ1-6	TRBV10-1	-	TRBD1	CASSPGTANSPLHF	TGCGCCAGCAGTCCCGGGACAGCGAATTCACCCCTCCACTTT
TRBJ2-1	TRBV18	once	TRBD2	CASSSSTRLAGADEQFF	TGTGCCAGCTCATCTTCCACCCGACTAGCGGGAGCCGATGAGCAGTTCTTC
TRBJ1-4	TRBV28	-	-	CASSPDRLGEKLFF	TGTGCCAGCAGCCCCGACAGGCTGGGTGAAAAACTGTTTTTT
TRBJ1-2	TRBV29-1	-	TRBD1	CSVEEGTGHDYGYTF	TGCAGCGTTGAAGAAGGGACAGGGCACGACTATGGCTACACCTTC
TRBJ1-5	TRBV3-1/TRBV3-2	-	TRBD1	CASSLGQGSQPQHF	TGTGCCAGCAGCCTTGGACAGGGAAGTCAGCCCCAGCATTTT
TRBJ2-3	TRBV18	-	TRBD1	CASSFRTGTDTQYF	TGTGCCAGCTCTTTTAGGACAGGGACGGATACGCAGTATTTT
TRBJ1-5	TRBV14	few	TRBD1	CASSQGDSLNQPQHF	TGTGCCAGCAGTCAGGGGGACAGCCTAAATCAGCCCCAGCATTTT
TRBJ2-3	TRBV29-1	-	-	CSVERGGAHTDTQYF	TGCAGCGTTGAGCGAGGAGGGGCCCACACAGATACGCAGTATTTT
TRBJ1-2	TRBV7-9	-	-	CASSLGRVWGYTF	TGTGCCAGCAGCTTAGGCCGGGTTTGGGGCTACACCTTC
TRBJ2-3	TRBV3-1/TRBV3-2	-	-	CASSQLGVGSDTQYF	TGTGCCAGCAGCCAATTAGGGGTCGGATCAGATACGCAGTATTTT
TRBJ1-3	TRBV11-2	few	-	CASSSTAGPSGNTIYF	TGTGCCAGCAGCTCGACGGCAGGCCCCTCTGGAAACACCATATATTTT
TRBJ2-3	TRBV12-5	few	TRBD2	CASALSLGLAGDGGGTDTQYF	TGTGCTAGTGCCTTAAGCCTCGGACTAGCGGGAGACGGAGGAGGCACAGATACGCAGTATTTT
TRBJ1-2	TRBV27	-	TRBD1	CASSLLQGGGNGYTF	TGTGCCAGCAGTTTACTTCAGGGGGGAGGCAATGGCTACACCTTC
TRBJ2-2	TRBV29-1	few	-	CSVVIGGFGGELFF	TGCAGCGTTGTGATCGGGGGATTTGGCGGGGAGCTGTTTTTT
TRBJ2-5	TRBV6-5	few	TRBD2	CASSSWTSGTETQYF	TGTGCCAGCAGTTCCTGGACTAGCGGGACGGAGACCCAGTACTTC
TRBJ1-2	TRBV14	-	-	CASSRIQGAYGYTF	TGTGCCAGCAGCCGAATACAGGGCGCCTATGGCTACACCTTC
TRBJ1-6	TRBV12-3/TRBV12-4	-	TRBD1	CASSQTGNSPLHF	TGTGCCAGCAGTCAGACAGGGAATTCACCCCTCCACTTT
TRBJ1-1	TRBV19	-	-	CASSLRPLGLNTEAFF	TGTGCCAGTAGTCTTCGGCCTCTAGGCTTGAACACTGAAGCTTTCTTT
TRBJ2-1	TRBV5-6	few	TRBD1	CASSLSDRGLYNEQFF	TGTGCCAGCAGCTTGTCAGACAGGGGGCTGTACAATGAGCAGTTCTTC
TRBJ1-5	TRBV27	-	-	CASSPYSNQPQHF	TGTGCCAGCAGTCCCTATAGCAATCAGCCCCAGCATTTT
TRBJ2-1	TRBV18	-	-	CASSPPLKGDHEQFF	TGTGCCAGCTCACCGCCCCTAAAGGGAGACCATGAGCAGTTCTTC
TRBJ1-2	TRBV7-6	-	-	CASSPRGTGYYGYTF	TGTGCCAGCAGCCCCAGGGGAACAGGCTATTATGGCTACACCTTC
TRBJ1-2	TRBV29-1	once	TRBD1	CSLSGTGGVGDYGYTF	TGCAGTTTGTCCGGGACAGGGGGCGTTGGGGACTATGGCTACACCTTC
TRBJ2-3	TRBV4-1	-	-	CASSQDRDTSTDTQYF	TGCGCCAGCAGCCAAGATAGAGACACCAGCACAGATACGCAGTATTTT
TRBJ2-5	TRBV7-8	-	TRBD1	CASSLATGGRETQYF	TGTGCCAGCAGCTTAGCGACAGGGGGCCGAGAGACCCAGTACTTC
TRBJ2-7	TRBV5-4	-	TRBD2	CASSSTGTSLLEQYF	TGTGCCAGCAGCTCGACCGGGACTAGCCTCCTCGAGCAGTACTTC
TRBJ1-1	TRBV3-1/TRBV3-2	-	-	CASSPNSRATEAFF	TGTGCCAGCAGTCCAAACTCCAGGGCGACTGAAGCTTTCTTT
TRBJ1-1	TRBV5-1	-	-	CASSFRENTEAFF	TGCGCCAGCAGCTTTCGGGAGAACACTGAAGCTTTCTTT
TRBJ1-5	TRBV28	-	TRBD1	CAATGGNNQPQHF	TGTGCCGCAACAGGGGGGAACAATCAGCCCCAGCATTTT
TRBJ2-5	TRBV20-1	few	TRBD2	CSAKTSGAQYF	TGCAGTGCTAAGACTAGCGGAGCCCAGTACTTC
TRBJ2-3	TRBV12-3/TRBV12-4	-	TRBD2	CASSLGGTPWRF	TGTGCCAGCAGTCTGGGGGGGACCCCGTGGAGATTT
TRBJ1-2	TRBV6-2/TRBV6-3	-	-	CASSSFRDNNYGYTF	TGTGCCAGCAGTTCCTTCCGGGATAATAACTATGGCTACACCTTC
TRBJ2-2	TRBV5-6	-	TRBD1	CASSFKGQGNTGELFF	TGTGCCAGCAGCTTCAAGGGACAGGGGAACACCGGGGAGCTGTTTTTT
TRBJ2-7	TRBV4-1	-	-	CASSEYRDSPYEQYF	TGCGCCAGCAGCGAATACAGGGATTCTCCCTACGAGCAGTACTTC
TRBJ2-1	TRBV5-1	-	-	CASSLVSGASYNEQFF	TGCGCCAGCAGCTTGGTCTCGGGAGCGTCCTACAATGAGCAGTTCTTC
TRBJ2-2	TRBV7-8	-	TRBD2	CASSWSGSGTGELFF	TGTGCCAGCAGCTGGAGCGGGAGCGGTACCGGGGAGCTGTTTTTT
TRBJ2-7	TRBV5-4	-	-	CASSTRGSEQYF	TGTGCCAGCAGCACCCGGGGTAGCGAGCAGTACTTC
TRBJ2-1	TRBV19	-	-	CASSMIRDEEQFF	TGTGCCAGTAGTATGATCCGTGATGAGGAGCAGTTCTTC
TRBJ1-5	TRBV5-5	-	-	CASSFEGVPNQPQHF	TGTGCCAGCAGCTTTGAAGGGGTCCCAAATCAGCCCCAGCATTTT
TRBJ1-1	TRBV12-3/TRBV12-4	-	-	CASSHTVNTEAFF	TGTGCCAGCAGCCATACAGTGAACACTGAAGCTTTCTTT
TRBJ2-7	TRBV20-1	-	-	CSARNNYEQYF	TGCAGTGCTAGAAATAATTACGAGCAGTACTTC